This T cell receptor (beta chain) came from a study of graft-versus-host responses after intestinal transplantation. Study as a whole: Tacrolimus plus steroids were given to all recipients for two to three years, preceded by anti-thymocyte globulin induction.

Study observations and caveats: Allografts carried high graft-versus-host to host-versus-graft clonal ratios in patients having graft-donor T cell macrochimerism.

Method: immunoSEQ multiplex PCR; TCRdb's copy keeps in-frame clones and lacks some. Among about 90,000 clones, 80% to 95% were seen once, and the ten largest hold about 1.1%. Of note for this clone: What it binds is not known.

CDR1 and CDR2 (germline): SEHNR, FQNEAQ (reference sequence). The CDR3 totals 14 residues. V was trimmed by 5 bases and J by 3 bases, leaving 14 bases between them. Material: unstimulated CD8+ T cells sorted from spleen or lymph node cells, obtained before transplant. The TCR sequence derives from a human donor who was the organ donor for an intestinal transplant. V gene TRBV7-9 combines with J gene TRBJ2-7, with TRBD2 as a possible D gene (5 bases). For the CDR3, the DNA is TGTGCCAGCAGCCTGGCCGGGGATGACTACGAGCAGTACTTC. Protein sequence: CASSLAGDDYEQYF.